The 8 T cell receptor beta chains below all came from one sample that was sequenced in a study of T cell responses to AZD1222 COVID-19 vaccine. TCRdb's table, derived via immunoSEQ multiplex PCR, lists solely in-frame clones and lacks some. The table shows 65,000 to 95,000 clones, with 70% to 90% occurring only once. Sequences were derived from peripheral blood, sampled on day 0 of AZD1222 vaccination. All receptors derive from an adult in good health.

Only one count was recorded for this clone. This chain links TRBV3-1 (or the pseudogene TRBV3-2) with TRBJ2-5, with a possible D match to TRBD2 (6 bases). Germline CDR1 is LGHDT and CDR2 is YNNKEL (reference sequence). Between the trimmed V and J ends, which lost 2 bases and 5 bases, there was a span of 21 bases. The CDR3 is made up of 17 amino acids. The CDR3 sequence: CASSQMRGGASHETQYF. DNA of the CDR3: TGTGCCAGCAGCCAAATGCGGGGTGGGGCTAGCCACGAGACCCAGTACTTC.

The V gene is TRBV28, the J gene TRBJ1-2; the D is unclear. Germline V CDR1 and CDR2: MDHEN, SYDVKM. The V and J ends lost 7 bases and 8 bases respectively, with 11 bases between them. This CDR3 is built from 11 residues. CDR3 residues: CASTDKWGYTF. The CDR3 coding sequence is TGTGCCAGCACTGATAAGTGGGGCTACACCTTC.

J is TRBJ1-4 and V is TRBV2; perhaps TRBD1 as D (6 bases). There are 15 residues in the CDR3. Germline-derived CDR1 and CDR2 are SNHLY and FYNNEI. V shed 6 bases and J shed 8 bases, with 19 bases lying between them. CDR3 DNA: TGTGCCAGCAGCCGAAACCCAGGGGTAGGGGAAAAACTGTTTTTT. It codes for CASSRNPGVGEKLFF.

The chain recombines TRBV12-3 or TRBV12-4 with TRBJ1-2; D is undetermined. There are 13 residues in the CDR3. The V and J ends lost 6 bases and 6 bases respectively, with 14 bases between them. CDR3 sequence (DNA): TGTGCCAGCAGCAGGCAGGAGATCCATGGCTACACCTTC. It yields the protein CASSRQEIHGYTF.

The chain recombines TRBV7-8 with TRBJ2-4; D unclear. This CDR3 spans 14 amino acids. Germline V gives CDR1 SGHVS, CDR2 FQNEAQ. The ends were cut back, 5 bases at V and 0 bases at J, with 8 bases in the middle. The CDR3 DNA reads as TGTGCCAGCAGCCGAGCCATAGCCAAAAACATTCAGTACTTC. Translating gives CASSRAIAKNIQYF. The full variable domain, its missing parts supplied by reference TRBV7-8 and TRBJ2-4, is GAGVSQSPRYKVAKRGQDVALRCDPISGHVSLFWYQQALGQGPEFLTYFQNEAQLDKSGLPSDRFFAERPEGSVSTLKIQRTQQEDSAVYLCASSRAIAKNIQYFGAGTRLSVL.

V and J are TRBV6-1 and TRBJ2-3; a weak D match, TRBD1 (6 bases). Trimming cost V 4 bases and J 0 bases, with 17 bases left between them. Germline V CDR1 and CDR2: MNHNS, SASEGT. The length of the CDR3 is 17 residues. CDR3 residues: CASSAVTRTASTDTQYF. The DNA for the CDR3 is TGTGCCAGCAGTGCAGTAACCCGGACAGCAAGCACAGATACGCAGTATTTT.

This clone was counted once. The V and J genes are TRBV5-1 and TRBJ2-7; 10 positions agree with TRBD1. Germline trimming cut 0 bases from V and 9 bases from J; bases unmatched to any gene: 9. The CDR3 length is 15 residues. Germline lookup yields CDR1 SGHRS and CDR2 YFSETQ. The CDR3 sequence: CASSLDFWDRGGQYF. The DNA for the CDR3 is TGCGCCAGCAGCTTGGACTTTTGGGACAGGGGTGGGCAGTACTTC.

The chain couples TRBV4-3 to TRBJ1-2; 8 bases line up with TRBD1. The J segment lost 6 bases and the V segment lost 0 bases, leaving 6 bases of the junction unmatched. This CDR3 region has 15 residues. Germline CDR1 and CDR2: LGHNA and YSLEER. The CDR3 nucleotides are TGCGCCAGCAGCCAAGACGGCCCAGGGGGCGATGGCTACACCTTC. This encodes CASSQDGPGGDGYTF.